This T cell receptor (beta chain) appears in the sequencing data of a study of blood T cell repertoires in COVID-19. On the study more broadly: T cells, B-cell-depleted T cells, or PBMCs provided the cDNA or gDNA that served as material.

With 3 bases clipped from V and 4 bases from J, the junction kept 3 bases outside the gene matches. CDR3 length: 15 amino acids. The germline V gene encodes CDR1 DFQATT and CDR2 SNEGSKA (reference sequence). Authors' data handling: Cell counts per sample came from amplifying reference gene primers. TCRdb's copy holds only in-frame clones and misses some; the assay was immunoSEQ multiplex PCR. V and J calls and clone size are as listed in that table; D and trimming were resolved from the DNA. The sample yields 29,000 or so clones, 68% seen once. This clone appeared a single time. The sample consisted of peripheral blood. The sequence derives from a human donor in a cohort sampled during active COVID-19. This rearrangement joins TRBV20-1 to TRBJ2-1; TRBD2 aligns across 13 bases. The CDR3 loop reads CSASRTSGSYNEQFF. The DNA for the CDR3 is TGCAGTGCTAGTCGGACTAGCGGGAGTTACAATGAGCAGTTCTTC.